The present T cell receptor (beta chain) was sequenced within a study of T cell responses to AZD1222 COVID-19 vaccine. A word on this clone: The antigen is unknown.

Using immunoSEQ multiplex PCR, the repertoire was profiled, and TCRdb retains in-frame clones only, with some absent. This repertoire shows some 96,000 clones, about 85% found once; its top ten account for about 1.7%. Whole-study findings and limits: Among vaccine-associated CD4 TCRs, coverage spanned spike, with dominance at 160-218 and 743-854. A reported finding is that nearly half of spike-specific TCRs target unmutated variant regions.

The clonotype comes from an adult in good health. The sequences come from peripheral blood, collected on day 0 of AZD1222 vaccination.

The CDR3 reads CASSIGAEGSTEAFF. Here the CDR3 DNA reads TGTGCCAGTAGTATAGGGGCGGAAGGGTCCACTGAAGCTTTCTTT. The chain joins TRBV19 to TRBJ1-1; D uncertain. This CDR3 is 15 amino acids long. V was pared by 1 base and J by 4 bases, with 13 bases between. Germline assignment: CDR1 LNHDA and CDR2 SQIVND (reference sequence).